This T cell receptor (beta chain) comes out of a study of shared clonotypes between healthy human individuals (TCRdb year 2020). Background on the whole study: The cohort comprised two women and a few men aged 18 to 49 years. Each donor's leukapheresis produced roughly between roughly 0.85 and 10 billion PBMCs. The study deeply sequenced blood TCR repertoires of several healthy adults to estimate repertoire size and the extent of clonotype sharing between individuals. Per donor, three plates each were used for CD4 naive and CD4 memory, two for CD8 naive, and one for CD8 memory. Different laboratories and diverse techniques were used to prepare libraries and sequence TCR repertoires, to increase sequencing depth and limit assay-specific biases. The study at large found these results: Pairwise subsampling led to the expectation that sequencing depth would affect the degree of clonotype sharing among donors. Compared with non-shared clonotypes, clonotypes shared by all four sorted-subset donors had higher generation probabilities. When a few donors were compared, the shared fraction of clonotypes was about 5.2% for naive CD4, 3.5% for naive CD8, 2% to 2.5% for memory CD4, and 0.35% to 0.4% for memory CD8. Incomplete sequencing was indicated by rarefaction of sorted-subset datasets, despite the large sequencing depth. The genetic and exposure-history diversity represented was limited by the small number of donors. Naive subsets generally had larger estimated clonotype richness than memory subsets. Only blood was sampled, and tissue TCR repertoires likely differ from those in blood.

Using the deep immunoSEQ assay, TCR CDR3 regions were amplified from genomic DNA by multiplex PCR. Extracted genomic DNA from each cell subset was spread evenly across all wells of several immunoSEQ 96-well plates, with each plate serving as a replicate. For sorted subsets, each replicate PCR was loaded with around 200 ng genomic DNA, equivalent to 25,000 to 30,000 T cell genomes. The purified libraries were quantified using a Qubit 3.0 fluorometer, sized with a Bioanalyzer 2100, and then quantified again using the KAPA Library Quantification kit. A separate single-read 150-cycle Illumina NextSeq 550 flow cell was used to sequence each immunoSEQ 96-well plate. As for the authors' bioinformatics: The immunoSEQ output contained only junctional sequences without quality scores, so filtering could not match that applied to full-length reads. Sequences were annotated with PyIR, a Python wrapper for IgBLAST v1.9, using IMGT germline references to assign V/J genes and CDR3. Reads with weak V/J assignments (E-value above 1e-6), missing CDR3, stop codons, out-of-frame junctions, or ambiguous translated residues were removed. A V3J clonotype was defined by an identical inferred V gene, J gene, and CDR3 amino acid sequence. Percentage overlap between repertoires was computed as shared unique clonotypes divided by the size of the smaller repertoire. RTK rarefaction, the Chao1 estimator, and Recon v2.1 estimates of unobserved clonotypes were used to assess repertoire richness. For all TCRbeta clonotypes obtained by the gDNA method from a handful of donors, generation probabilities were computed with OLGA. Sourced from immuneACCESS, this table was stored by TCRdb with only in-frame sequences that have V and J called. A share of the clones is absent; for the studies checked, an unresolved V gene accounts for under half, and the remainder has no known explanation. The V and J calls and the clone size are those of that table, but D and trimming were determined from the DNA. The sample data list about 180,000 clones, and over 80% of these were observed just once. The top ten clones comprise 0.067% of the sample.

Concerning this clone itself: The antigen this receptor binds is unknown. The input lacks base qualities; no much larger clone sits a single base away.

The donors were healthy, HIV-negative adults who had no recently reported acute infections or vaccinations. All donors were Caucasian adults living in Nashville, Tennessee, USA. CD4+ T cells were enriched by magnetic negative selection, after which naive cells were positively selected on CD45RA and the negative fraction was taken as the memory subset. Blood was obtained by leukapheresis, after which PBMCs were separated by Ficoll-Histopaque density gradient centrifugation and cryopreserved in liquid nitrogen vapor phase. Purity and quantity of every magnetically sorted T cell population were checked by analytical flow cytometry. Each sorted fraction had its genomic DNA isolated and then quantified by UV absorbance on a Nanodrop 2000c. The germline V gene encodes CDR1 MNHEY and CDR2 SMNVEV (reference sequence). Trimming takes 7 bases off V and 7 bases off J; junction bases not matched to a gene: 8. The CDR3 contains 15 residues, cysteine and phenylalanine counted. Just the 45-base CDR3 DNA is kept, in frame starting at base 1.

The sequence came from a woman in her 30s in good health. The rearrangement combines TRBV27 with TRBJ2-1, and TRBD2 aligns with 12 junction nucleotides. The specimen sequenced was naive CD4+ T cells sorted from blood. Explained via the paper, the cell subset or site label denotes: CD45RA+ positively selected. The bases are TGTGCCAGCACCAAGCTAGCGGGAGGGATGAATGAGCAGTTCTTC. This is translated as CASTKLAGGMNEQFF.